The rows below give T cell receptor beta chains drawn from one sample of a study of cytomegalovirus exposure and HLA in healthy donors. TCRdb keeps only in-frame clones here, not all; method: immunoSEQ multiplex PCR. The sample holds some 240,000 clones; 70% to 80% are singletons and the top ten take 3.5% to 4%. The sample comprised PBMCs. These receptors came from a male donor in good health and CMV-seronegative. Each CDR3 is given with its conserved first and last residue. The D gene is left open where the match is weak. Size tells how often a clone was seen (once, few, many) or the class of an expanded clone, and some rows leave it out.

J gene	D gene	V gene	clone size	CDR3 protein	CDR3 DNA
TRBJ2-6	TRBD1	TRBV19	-	CASSIPVTGARSSGANVLTF	TGTGCCAGTAGTATACCGGTGACAGGGGCCCGCAGCTCTGGGGCCAACGTCCTGACTTTC
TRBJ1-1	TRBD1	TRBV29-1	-	CSIGQGDTEAFF	TGCAGCATTGGACAGGGGGACACTGAAGCTTTCTTT
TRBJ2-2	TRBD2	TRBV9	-	CASSSLAGVVQGGELFF	TGTGCCAGCAGCTCCTTAGCGGGAGTAGTACAAGGCGGGGAGCTGTTTTTT
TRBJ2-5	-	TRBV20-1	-	CSSGGQETQYF	TGCAGTAGTGGGGGGCAAGAGACCCAGTACTTC
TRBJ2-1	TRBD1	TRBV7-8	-	CASSVQGYNEQFF	TGTGCCAGCAGCGTACAGGGGTACAATGAGCAGTTCTTC
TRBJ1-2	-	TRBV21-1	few	CASSPRAGTANYGYTF	TGTGCCAGCAGCCCAAGGGCCGGGACAGCTAACTATGGCTACACCTTC
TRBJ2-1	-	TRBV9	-	CASSAPAGSFSYNEQFF	TGTGCCAGCAGCGCCCCCGCGGGAAGCTTCTCCTACAATGAGCAGTTCTTC
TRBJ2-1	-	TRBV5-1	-	CASSLVGLDYNEQFF	TGCGCCAGCAGCTTGGTCGGGTTAGACTACAATGAGCAGTTCTTC
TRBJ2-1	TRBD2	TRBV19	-	CASSVIPGLVMNEQFF	TGTGCCAGTAGTGTGATTCCGGGACTAGTCATGAATGAGCAGTTCTTC
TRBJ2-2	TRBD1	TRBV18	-	CASSPQGATTGELFF	TGTGCCAGCTCACCACAGGGGGCGACCACCGGGGAGCTGTTTTTT
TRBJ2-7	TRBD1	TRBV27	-	CASSPGQASYEQYF	TGTGCCAGCAGTCCGGGACAGGCGTCCTACGAGCAGTACTTC
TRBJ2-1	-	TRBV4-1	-	CASSQVDLGLSYNEQFF	TGCGCCAGCAGCCAAGTGGATTTGGGACTTTCATACAATGAGCAGTTCTTC
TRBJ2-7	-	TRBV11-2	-	CASSLVQGSSEQYF	TGTGCCAGCAGCTTAGTGCAGGGTTCCTCCGAGCAGTACTTC
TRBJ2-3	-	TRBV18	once	CASSPYSTDTQYF	TGTGCCAGCTCACCCTATAGCACAGATACGCAGTATTTT
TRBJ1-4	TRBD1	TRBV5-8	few	CASRGKTGVTEKLFF	TGTGCCAGCAGGGGGAAGACAGGGGTGACTGAAAAACTGTTTTTT
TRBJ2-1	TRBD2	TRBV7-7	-	CASSPREAGYNEQFF	TGTGCCAGCAGCCCGCGGGAGGCCGGATACAATGAGCAGTTCTTC
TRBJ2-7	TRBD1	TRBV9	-	CASSVEQGAAGEQYF	TGTGCCAGCAGCGTAGAGCAGGGGGCAGCAGGGGAGCAGTACTTC
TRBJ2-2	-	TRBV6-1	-	CASSEFNGENTGELFF	TGTGCCAGCAGTGAATTCAACGGGGAGAACACCGGGGAGCTGTTTTTT
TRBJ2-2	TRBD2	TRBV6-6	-	CASSPAAGLPTPELFF	TGTGCCAGCAGTCCGGCCGCGGGACTACCCACACCGGAGCTGTTTTTT
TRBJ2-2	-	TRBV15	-	CATSRERRSGELFF	TGTGCCACCAGCAGGGAGAGACGGAGCGGGGAGCTGTTTTTT
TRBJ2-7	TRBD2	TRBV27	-	CASSPTTSGRASWYEQYF	TGTGCCAGCAGTCCGACGACTAGCGGGAGGGCCTCGTGGTACGAGCAGTACTTC
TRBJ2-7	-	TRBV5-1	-	CASSLVPGLSSYEQYF	TGCGCCAGCAGCTTGGTTCCAGGGCTAAGCTCCTACGAGCAGTACTTC
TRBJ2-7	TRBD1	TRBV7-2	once	CASSSRPDRGYEQYF	TGTGCCAGCAGCTCGCGCCCTGACAGGGGCTACGAGCAGTACTTC
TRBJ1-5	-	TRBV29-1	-	CSAGGNNQPQHF	TGCAGCGCTGGGGGGAACAATCAGCCCCAGCATTTT
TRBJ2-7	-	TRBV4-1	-	CASSQTDSPTYEQYF	TGCGCCAGCAGCCAGACGGACAGCCCTACCTACGAGCAGTACTTC
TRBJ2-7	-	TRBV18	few	CASSPNGQRSYEQYF	TGTGCCAGCTCACCTAACGGACAGCGGTCCTACGAGCAGTACTTC
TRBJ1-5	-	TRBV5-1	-	CASSVQGDQPQHF	TGCGCCAGCAGCGTACAGGGAGATCAGCCCCAGCATTTT
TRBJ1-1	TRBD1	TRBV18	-	CASSPRGGPDTEAFF	TGTGCCAGCTCACCAAGAGGGGGCCCGGACACTGAAGCTTTCTTT
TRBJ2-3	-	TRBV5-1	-	CASSLAGDYTDTQYF	TGCGCCAGCAGCTTGGCAGGGGACTACACAGATACGCAGTATTTT
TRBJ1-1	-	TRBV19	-	CARRLKSHTNTEAFF	TGTGCCAGGAGACTTAAGAGCCATACAAACACTGAAGCTTTCTTT
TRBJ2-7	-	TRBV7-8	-	CASSLDRSYEQYF	TGTGCCAGCAGCTTGGACAGATCGTACGAGCAGTACTTC
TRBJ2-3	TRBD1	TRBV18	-	CASSPLPGGNSGDTQYF	TGTGCCAGCTCACCCCTGCCAGGGGGCAATTCAGGAGATACGCAGTATTTT
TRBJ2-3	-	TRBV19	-	CASSARHLPSTDTQYF	TGTGCCAGTAGTGCTCGACACCTCCCATCCACAGATACGCAGTATTTT
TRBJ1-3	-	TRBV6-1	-	CASSMEGLTGNTIYF	TGTGCCAGCTCCATGGAGGGGTTGACTGGAAACACCATATATTTT
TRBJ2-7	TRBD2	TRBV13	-	CASSLGGLAGFYEQYF	TGTGCCAGCAGCTTAGGGGGGCTAGCGGGGTTCTACGAGCAGTACTTC
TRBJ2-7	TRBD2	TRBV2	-	CASSGLAGGPYEQYF	TGTGCCAGCAGCGGGCTAGCGGGAGGGCCCTACGAGCAGTACTTC
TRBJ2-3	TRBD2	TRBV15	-	CATRAESGTSGRLDTQYF	TGTGCCACGAGGGCCGAATCCGGGACTAGCGGGAGGTTGGATACGCAGTATTTT
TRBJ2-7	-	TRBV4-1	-	CASSQAAGQLYEQYF	TGCGCCAGCAGCCAAGCCGCGGGACAGCTCTACGAGCAGTACTTC
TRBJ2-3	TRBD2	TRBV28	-	CASSLSSGISDTQYF	TGTGCCAGCAGTTTATCCAGCGGGATCTCAGATACGCAGTATTTT
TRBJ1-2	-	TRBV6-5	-	CASSYSPSKVRGYTF	TGTGCCAGCAGTTACTCGCCTAGCAAGGTTCGGGGCTACACCTTC
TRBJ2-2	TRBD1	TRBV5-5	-	CASSQTGTANTGELFF	TGTGCCAGCAGCCAGACGGGGACAGCGAACACCGGGGAGCTGTTTTTT
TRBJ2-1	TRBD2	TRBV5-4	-	CASSSGGRAYNEQFF	TGTGCCAGCAGCTCGGGCGGGAGGGCCTACAATGAGCAGTTCTTC
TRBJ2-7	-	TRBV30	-	CAWSLGGSSYEQYF	TGTGCCTGGAGCCTCGGGGGTAGCTCCTACGAGCAGTACTTC
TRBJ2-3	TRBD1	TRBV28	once	CASRATGTGPSDTQYF	TGTGCCAGCAGGGCTACAGGGACAGGCCCTTCGGATACGCAGTATTTT
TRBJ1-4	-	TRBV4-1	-	CATSQAGVIEKLFF	TGCGCCACCTCCCAAGCAGGGGTTATCGAAAAACTGTTTTTT
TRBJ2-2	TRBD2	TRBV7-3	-	CASSHNRREGRDGELFF	TGTGCCAGCAGCCATAATCGGCGGGAGGGCCGCGACGGGGAGCTGTTTTTT
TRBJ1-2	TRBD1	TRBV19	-	CASSIWDRDGYTF	TGTGCCAGTAGTATTTGGGACAGAGATGGCTACACCTTC
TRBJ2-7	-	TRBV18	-	CASSPDGLGGREQYF	TGTGCCAGCTCACCGGACGGGCTGGGGGGGCGCGAGCAGTACTTC
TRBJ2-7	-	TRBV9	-	CASSAELDTGEQYF	TGTGCCAGCAGCGCTGAATTGGACACTGGGGAGCAGTACTTC
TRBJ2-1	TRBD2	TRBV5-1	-	CASSRLAGNEQFF	TGCGCCAGCAGCCGGTTAGCGGGAAACGAGCAGTTCTTC
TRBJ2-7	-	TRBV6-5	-	CASSYSPGSSYEQYF	TGTGCCAGCAGTTACTCGCCCGGGAGCTCCTACGAGCAGTACTTC
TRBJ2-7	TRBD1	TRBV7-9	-	CASSLGQGVRGEQYF	TGTGCCAGCAGCTTAGGGCAGGGGGTGCGTGGCGAGCAGTACTTC
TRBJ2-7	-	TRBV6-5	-	CASSYDRPSYEQYF	TGTGCCAGCAGTTACGACAGGCCTTCCTACGAGCAGTACTTC
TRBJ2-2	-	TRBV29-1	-	CSVTGQSANTGELFF	TGCAGCGTAACAGGACAATCCGCGAACACCGGGGAGCTGTTTTTT
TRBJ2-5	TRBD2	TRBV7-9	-	CASSLVLAGVVETQYF	TGTGCCAGCAGCTTAGTGCTAGCGGGAGTTGTGGAGACCCAGTACTTC
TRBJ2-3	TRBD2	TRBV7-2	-	CASSPQPTSDTQYF	TGTGCCAGCAGCCCACAGCCGACTAGCGATACGCAGTATTTT
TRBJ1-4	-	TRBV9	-	CASSAGGIGEKLFF	TGTGCCAGCAGCGCCGGGGGAATAGGGGAAAAACTGTTTTTT
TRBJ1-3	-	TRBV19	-	CASTRGDIPGNTIYF	TGTGCCAGTACCCGGGGGGACATTCCTGGAAACACCATATATTTT
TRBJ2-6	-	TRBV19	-	CASSIEYAGLFTGANVLTF	TGTGCCAGTAGTATAGAGTACGCAGGTCTTTTTACTGGGGCCAACGTCCTGACTTTC
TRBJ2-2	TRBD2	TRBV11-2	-	CASSSGLVAGELFF	TGTGCCAGCAGCTCGGGACTAGTCGCCGGGGAGCTGTTTTTT